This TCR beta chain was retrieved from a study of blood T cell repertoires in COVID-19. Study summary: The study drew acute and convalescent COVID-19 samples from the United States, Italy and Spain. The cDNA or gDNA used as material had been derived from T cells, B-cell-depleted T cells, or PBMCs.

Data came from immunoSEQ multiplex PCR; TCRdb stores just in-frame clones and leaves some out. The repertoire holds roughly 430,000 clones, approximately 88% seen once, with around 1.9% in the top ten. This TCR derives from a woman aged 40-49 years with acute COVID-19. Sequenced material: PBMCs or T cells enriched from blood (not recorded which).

CDR3 in DNA: TGCGCCAGCCAACGCTCGACAGGGATGAGGGCCGGCTACACCTTC. Protein product: CASQRSTGMRAGYTF. The chain couples TRBV5-1 to TRBJ1-2, with 7 positions matching TRBD1. This CDR3 has 15 residues. Germline CDR1 and CDR2: SGHRS and YFSETQ. J was trimmed by 8 bases and V by 7 bases; bases with no gene match: 17.